This TCR beta chain was retrieved from a study of human versus mouse CDR3 diversity and MHC coevolution. Looking at the study overall: Reportedly, immunoSEQ detects one in 200,000 T cells with minimized PCR bias. Each sample yielded roughly 5.5 x 10^6 to 1.8 x 10^7 valid reads. Study outcomes and limitations: By iCHAO1, human TCR beta clonotypes numbered some 1.5 million, the most.

The CDR3 extends over 14 amino acids. Germline loops: CDR1 SGHRS, CDR2 YFSETQ. V was clipped by 1 base and J by 2 bases; unmatched bases: 1. A remark on this clone: As yet, its antigen is unknown.

Profiling relied on immunoSEQ multiplex PCR, and the TCRdb table lists in-frame clones only, not all of them. The sample gives around 77,000 clones, roughly 90% of which show up once; about 0.15% is in the top ten. The sequenced sample consisted of naive CD4+ T cells from blood. Subset specified: CD45RO-negative CD62L-positive naive CD4 T cells. The V and J genes are TRBV5-1 and TRBJ1-2, with 8 nucleotides matching TRBD1. The receptor was isolated from a person aged 30-69 years in good health. The CDR3, as DNA: TGCGCCAGCAGCTTGAGACAGGGGAACTATGGCTACACCTTC. The encoded protein is CASSLRQGNYGYTF.